This is a list of T cell receptor beta chains from one sample in a study of blood T cell repertoires in COVID-19. Profiled with immunoSEQ multiplex PCR; TCRdb holds only in-frame clones, not every one. The sample lists hundreds of thousands of clones, about 82% seen once, with 8.5% to 12% in the top ten. Sequenced sample: peripheral blood. These receptors all stem from a woman of 80 years or more with acute or convalescent COVID-19. Each CDR3 is given with its conserved first and last residue. A D gene is named only where the DNA matches it firmly. For some rows the clone size is stated as once, few or many, or as a class when expanded; others skip it.

>-|TRBJ2-2|TRBV24-1|-
TGTGCCACCAGTGATTGGGGAGAACGCGGCGGGGAGCTGTTTTTT
CATSDWGERGGELFF
>-|TRBJ1-5|TRBV18|-
TGTGCCAGCTCACCAGAAGGGGTCAATCAGCCCCAGCATTTT
CASSPEGVNQPQHF
>-|TRBJ2-6|TRBV7-3|TRBD1
TGTGCCAGCAGCGTGACAGGGGGCAACTCTGGGGCCAACGTCCTGACTTTC
CASSVTGGNSGANVLTF
>-|TRBJ2-1|TRBV5-6|-
TGTGCCAGCAGCTTATACGACGCCAAGGGGGAGCAGTTCTTC
CASSLYDAKGEQFF
>few|TRBJ1-6|TRBV21-1|-
TGTGCCAGCACAACTCACTCCTATAATTCACCCCTCCACTTT
CASTTHSYNSPLHF
>-|TRBJ1-1|TRBV19|TRBD1
TGTGCCAGTAGTAAAGGGACAGGAAATCAGAACACTGAAGCTTTCTTT
CASSKGTGNQNTEAFF
>-|TRBJ2-7|TRBV7-9|TRBD1
TGTGCCAGCAGCTTGGGCTCGACAGGGTGGGAGCCGGCCGAGCAGTACTTC
CASSLGSTGWEPAEQYF
>-|TRBJ1-1|TRBV3-1/TRBV3-2|-
TGTGCCAGCAGCCAAGTGGGGGAGGGGACTGAAGCTTTCTTT
CASSQVGEGTEAFF
>-|TRBJ1-2|TRBV27|-
TGTGCCAGCCGGGACACTCGCAACTATGGCTACACCTTC
CASRDTRNYGYTF
>-|TRBJ1-2|TRBV11-3|-
TGTGCCAGCAGCCCCGGCAGCGGTTCCGGCTACACCTTC
CASSPGSGSGYTF
>-|TRBJ1-2|TRBV4-3|-
TGCGCCAGCAGCCAGGTCACCGGCTATGGCTACACCTTC
CASSQVTGYGYTF
>-|TRBJ1-1|TRBV3-1/TRBV3-2|TRBD1
TGTGCCAGCAGCAACGCAGGGGGCGGCACTGAAGCTTTCTTT
CASSNAGGGTEAFF
>-|TRBJ2-7|TRBV7-2|TRBD2
TGTGCCAGCAGCTTAGGAGGGGTGGGACTAGCGCGGGTCCTCGAGCAGTACTTC
CASSLGGVGLARVLEQYF
>once|TRBJ1-1|TRBV4-3|-
TGCGCCAGCAGCCAAACGGGTAACACTGAAGCTTTCTTT
CASSQTGNTEAFF